This note documents a single TCR beta chain sequence. Its antigen is still unknown. The V gene's germline CDR1 is SGHDN and CDR2 FVKESK. The CDR3 has 14 residues. The V and J ends lost 2 bases and 4 bases, in that order; junction bases with no gene match: 3. The sample belongs to a study of OX40 agonist ivuxolimab in advanced cancers. Whole-study context: Partial response was recorded in three patients: one hepatocellular carcinoma and two cutaneous melanoma cases. Study-wide findings and caveats: Dose levels from 0.1 to 3.0 mg/kg saw CD4+ and CD8+ blood T cells expand clonally by week 6.

Using immunoSEQ multiplex PCR, the repertoire was profiled, and TCRdb retains in-frame clones only, with some absent. The repertoire has 12,000 or so clones, about four fifths of them found once; the top ten carry about two fifths. The chain uses TRBV14 and TRBJ2-3, with TRBD2 matching over 7 bases. The receptor comes from an adult with an advanced solid tumor such as melanoma, head and neck, liver or kidney cancer. The material sequenced was CD4+ or CD8+ T cells sorted from blood, taken in a trial of the OX40 agonist ivuxolimab. The CDR3 reads CASSQMGGADTQYF. In DNA, the CDR3 is TGTGCCAGCAGCCAAATGGGGGGGGCAGATACGCAGTATTTT.